These 13 T cell receptor beta chains were all obtained from the same sample, sequenced in a study of beta chain features in type 1 diabetes. No antigen has been identified for these receptors. Since all of the isolated RNA was reverse transcribed, expressed TCRB transcripts were what got sequenced. Assay used: immunoSEQ multiplex PCR; TCRdb lists only in-frame clones, some missing. Of fewer than 300,000 clones listed, roughly 22% are singletons. Study conclusions and caveats: When Type 1 diabetes patients were examined, their TCRB CDR3s proved moderately but significantly shorter in all four CD4+ subsets.

The specimen sequenced was naive CD4+ T cells from blood. The receptors derive from a middle-aged woman with type 1 diabetes.

This clone was seen more than once but under ten times. The chain couples TRBV30 to TRBJ2-5; 14 positions match TRBD2. The V gene's germline CDR1 is GTSNPN and CDR2 SVGIG (reference sequence). Trimming took 2 bases from V and 5 from J; bases not matched to a gene: 7. CDR3 length equals 16 residues. The CDR3 protein is CAWSNGLAGGGETQYF. CDR3 sequence (DNA): TGTGCCTGGAGTAACGGACTAGCGGGAGGAGGGGAGACCCAGTACTTC.

The chain is built from TRBV5-1 and TRBJ2-1, with 7 nucleotides matching TRBD2. The V and J ends lost 0 bases and 4 bases, in that order; junction bases with no gene match: 7. Germline lookup yields CDR1 SGHRS and CDR2 YFSETQ. The CDR3 contains 16 residues. CDR3 in amino acids: CASSLGGGSGYNEQFF. As DNA, the CDR3 is TGCGCCAGCAGCTTGGGGGGCGGGAGCGGTTACAATGAGCAGTTCTTC.

This clone has just a few counts. V gene TRBV7-9 combines with J gene TRBJ1-4, with D hard to call. The V and J ends lost 2 bases and 14 bases respectively, with 9 bases between them. The CDR3 is 11 residues long. Germline assignment: CDR1 SEHNR and CDR2 FQNEAQ (reference sequence). CDR3 residues: CASSLRGGLFF. CDR3 nucleotide sequence: TGTGCCAGCAGCTTAAGAGGTGGTCTGTTTTTT.

The chain joins TRBV10-3 to TRBJ1-5, with D uncertain. The V end lost 2 bases, the J end lost 7 bases, and 6 bases lay between the germline ends. The germline V gene encodes CDR1 ENHRY and CDR2 SYGVKD. The CDR3 length is 12 residues. The CDR3 DNA sequence: TGTGCCATCAGTGAGGGAGAGCAGCCCCAGCATTTT. Protein product: CAISEGEQPQHF.

The sample holds a few counts of this clone. This rearrangement joins TRBV5-4 to TRBJ2-3, with D possibly matching TRBD2 (5 bases). The CDR3 has 16 amino acids. The germline gives CDR1 SGHNT, CDR2 YYREEE (reference sequence). V was shortened by 0 bases and J by 0 bases, with 11 bases between the two germline ends. The CDR3: CASSLGGPLSTDTQYF. The CDR3 nucleotides read TGTGCCAGCAGCTTGGGAGGGCCCCTAAGCACAGATACGCAGTATTTT. Full variable domain (missing parts from reference TRBV5-4 and TRBJ2-3): ETGVTQSPTHLIKTRGQQVTLRCSSQSGHNTVSWYQQALGQGPQFIFQYYREEENGRGNFPPRFSGLQFPNYSSELNVNALELDDSALYLCASSLGGPLSTDTQYFGPGTRLTVL.

This clone was seen a handful of times. This chain's CDR3 is CASSEAGQGSSYEQYF. The CDR3 DNA sequence: TGTGCCAGCAGTGAAGCGGGACAGGGAAGCTCCTACGAGCAGTACTTC. This rearrangement joins TRBV2 to TRBJ2-7, with 9 bases lining up with TRBD1. J was trimmed by 0 bases and V by 0 bases; bases with no gene match: 3. The germline V gene has CDR1 SNHLY and CDR2 FYNNEI. The CDR3 has 16 amino acids.

This clone has just a few counts. The V and J genes are TRBV6-5 and TRBJ2-5; the D gene is possibly TRBD2 (6 bases). CDR1 is MNHEY, CDR2 SVGAGI, per germline. V lost 0 bases to trimming and J lost 6 bases, with 17 bases between them. The length of the CDR3 is 16 residues. CDR3 amino acids: CASSYSEAAGGKTQYF. CDR3 nucleotides: TGTGCCAGCAGTTACTCGGAGGCTGCCGGCGGGAAGACCCAGTACTTC.

The chain combines TRBV25-1 with TRBJ1-1, with 7 nucleotides matching TRBD1. The length of the CDR3 is 12 residues. CDR1 and CDR2 (germline): MGHDK, SYGVNS. With V trimmed by 11 bases and J by 4 bases, 7 bases remained unmatched. CDR3 residues: CARGRGTTEAFF. CDR3 coding DNA: TGTGCCCGGGGCAGGGGGACCACTGAAGCTTTCTTT.

This clone was picked up a small number of times. The chain has TRBV2 and TRBJ1-5; D remains unclear. Germline CDR1 SNHLY, CDR2 FYNNEI. The V and J ends lost 1 base and 6 bases respectively, with 4 bases between them. This CDR3 comprises 12 residues. The CDR3 here is CASSEGSQPQHF. The CDR3, as DNA: TGTGCCAGCAGTGAAGGGAGTCAGCCCCAGCATTTT.

The rearrangement uses TRBV4-1 and TRBJ1-6; the match to TRBD1 covers 10 bases. CDR3 length: 13 amino acids. Trimming cost V 0 bases and J 16 bases; bases outside gene matches: 3. Germline V lookup: CDR1 MGHRA, CDR2 YSYEKL. CDR3 bases: TGCGCCAGCAGCCAAGATCTGGACAGGGGGCTCCACTTT. The encoded protein is CASSQDLDRGLHF.

The gene calls are TRBV7-9 and TRBJ2-5; TRBD2 is a possible D gene (5 bases). CDR3 length equals 12 residues. Trimming left V 5 bases short and J 7 bases short, with 11 bases between. Per the germline V gene, CDR1 is SEHNR and CDR2 is FQNEAQ (reference sequence). The CDR3 reads CASSTELGTQYF. Written as DNA, the CDR3 is TGTGCCAGCAGCACCGAACTAGGGACCCAGTACTTC.

This clone was seen a handful of times. It is unclear where the CDR3 begins or ends on the DNA, so no DNA is shown, and the CDR3 is as TCRdb lists it. The chain carries TRBV28 and TRBJ2-5; TRBD1 is the table's D call and was not checked against the DNA. Germline V lookup: CDR1 MDHEN, CDR2 SYDVKM. Termini included, the CDR3 measures 14 amino acids. CDR3 in amino acids: CASSSSDRPGTQYF.

The genes are TRBV4-1 and TRBJ2-4, with D perhaps TRBD2 (6 bases). This CDR3 comprises 17 residues. Germline CDR1 is MGHRA and CDR2 is YSYEKL. V lost 0 bases and J 10 bases, leaving 22 bases between the germline ends. The CDR3 DNA reads TGCGCCAGCAGCCAAGATGGTTTGCGGGGAGCCTCACGGATTCAGTACTTC. This encodes CASSQDGLRGASRIQYF.